This TCR beta chain is drawn from a study of T cells in localized non-small cell lung cancer. TCRdb's copy holds only in-frame clones and misses some; the assay was immunoSEQ multiplex PCR. Of under 65,000 clones in the sample, about four fifths were seen once. Comments on this clone: Its target is unknown.

The study, taken as a whole, reports: Uninvolved adjacent lung showed peak T cell clonality, exceeding tumor.

This sequence was found in a female donor over 55 with stage II squamous cell lung carcinoma. Sequencing used peripheral blood, obtained before any cancer treatment.

CDR3 nucleotides: TGTGCCAGTAGGGGTGACCCTAACACCGGGGAGCTGTTTTTT. Amino acids: CASRGDPNTGELFF. This chain uses TRBV19 with TRBJ2-2; no reliable D call. The CDR3 runs 14 residues. The V end lost 6 bases, the J end lost 2 bases, and 10 bases lay between the germline ends. Germline CDR1 reads LNHDA; CDR2 reads SQIVND (reference sequence).